These 22 T cell receptor beta chains were sequenced from one sample in a study of blood T cell repertoires in COVID-19. The assay was immunoSEQ multiplex PCR, and TCRdb's table has in-frame clones only and misses some. In the table there are about 88,000 clones, roughly 88% of which are singletons. Source material: peripheral blood. These receptors were taken from a young man with COVID-19, enrolled during active disease.

J is TRBJ2-1 and V is TRBV6-2 or TRBV6-3; 7 bases agree with TRBD2. J gave up 6 bases and V 3 bases, and 8 bases lay outside the gene matches. The germline gives CDR1 MNHEY, CDR2 SVGEGT. The CDR3 spans 15 residues. CDR3 DNA: TGTGCCAGCAGTTATGAGGCGGGAGTCTCCAATGAGCAGTTCTTC. Translating it yields CASSYEAGVSNEQFF.

This rearrangement joins TRBV7-9 to TRBJ2-7; D gene ambiguous. V lost 1 base, J lost 3 bases, and 13 bases lay in between. The CDR3 is 15 residues long. Germline V gene data show CDR1 as SEHNR and CDR2 as FQNEAQ (reference sequence). CDR3: CASSLGPSPFYEQYF. CDR3 nucleotide sequence: TGTGCCAGCAGCTTAGGGCCCAGTCCTTTCTACGAGCAGTACTTC.

The chain uses TRBV4-1 and TRBJ1-2; no definite D call. Looked up from germline, CDR1 is MGHRA and CDR2 is YSYEKL. V lost 2 bases and J 8 bases, leaving 12 bases between the germline ends. The CDR3 has 13 residues. In DNA, the CDR3 is TGCGCCAGCAGCCAACTTGGGTTGGGCGGCTACACCTTC. Amino acids: CASSQLGLGGYTF.

The chain couples TRBV6-5 to TRBJ1-5, with a weak D call TRBD1 (6 bases). The germline CDR1 and CDR2 sequences are MNHEY and SVGAGI. Trimming left V 4 bases short and J 3 bases short, with 16 bases between. This CDR3 spans 16 amino acids. This chain's CDR3 is CASSSYDRHDNQPQHF. The CDR3 region has the DNA TGTGCCAGCAGTTCCTACGACAGGCATGACAATCAGCCCCAGCATTTT.

This clone has a handful of counts. This sample also contains other DNA sequences that code for the same CDR3. This chain connects TRBV27 to TRBJ2-7; the D is unclear. CDR1 is MNHEY, CDR2 SMNVEV, per germline (reference sequence). Trimming took off 3 bases at V and 4 bases at J, with 4 bases between the two ends. The CDR3 is 11 residues long. The CDR3 bases are TGTGCCAGCAGTTTCGGGTACGAGCAGTACTTC. The encoded protein is CASSFGYEQYF.

The rearrangement links TRBV19 to TRBJ2-1, with D possibly TRBD1 on 5 matching bases. Looked up from germline, CDR1 is LNHDA and CDR2 is SQIVND (reference sequence). The V gene lost 6 bases and the J gene lost 0 bases, with 12 bases spanning the gap. The CDR3 totals 15 residues. CDR3: CASSPRGGSYNEQFF. The CDR3 DNA follows: TGTGCCAGTAGCCCTAGGGGCGGCTCCTACAATGAGCAGTTCTTC.

The J gene is TRBJ2-2, the V gene TRBV9; D might be TRBD2 (7 bases). Germline V gives CDR1 SGDLS, CDR2 YYNGEE. Trimming left V 4 bases short and J 5 bases short, with 18 bases between. This CDR3 is built from 16 residues. CDR3 amino acids: CASSPWAGEGTGELFF. DNA for the CDR3: TGTGCCAGCAGCCCCTGGGCAGGGGAGGGAACCGGGGAGCTGTTTTTT.

This clone appeared a few times. The CDR3 loop is CASSLGGPTEAFF. The CDR3 coding sequence is TGTGCCAGCAGTTTAGGGGGACCCACTGAAGCTTTCTTT. The chain links TRBV5-5 to TRBJ1-1, with D perhaps TRBD1 (6 bases). V was clipped by 5 bases and J by 4 bases, with 12 bases between them. The CDR3 has 13 amino acids. The V gene's germline CDR1 is SGHKS and CDR2 YYEKEE (reference sequence).

The chain carries TRBV30 and TRBJ1-1; a weak D match, TRBD1 (5 bases). The CDR3 length is 14 residues. V shed 4 bases and J shed 1 base, with 13 bases lying between them. CDR1 is GTSNPN and CDR2 is SVGIG in the germline V gene (reference sequence). CDR3 DNA: TGTGCCTGGATCATGACAGAGAGGAACACTGAAGCTTTCTTT. The encoded protein is CAWIMTERNTEAFF.

This chain joins TRBV30 and TRBJ1-1; D perhaps matches TRBD1 (5 bases). Germline V gene data show CDR1 as GTSNPN and CDR2 as SVGIG (reference sequence). V was shortened by 7 bases and J by 4 bases, with 13 bases between the two germline ends. The CDR3 is made up of 12 amino acids. The CDR3 DNA reads as TGTGCCTTGGAAGGACATTCCACTGAAGCTTTCTTT. This sequence encodes CALEGHSTEAFF.

The chain links TRBV3-1 (or the pseudogene TRBV3-2) to TRBJ2-1; maybe TRBD2 (5 bases). This CDR3 comprises 14 residues. Germline V lookup: CDR1 LGHDT, CDR2 YNNKEL (reference sequence). Trimming removed 4 bases from V and 7 bases from J, with 14 bases in between. DNA of the CDR3: TGTGCCAGCAGCCCGGACTTGGGGTGGAATGAGCAGTTCTTC. This codes for CASSPDLGWNEQFF.

J is TRBJ1-1 and V is TRBV28, with D possibly being TRBD1 (6 bases). Germline V gives CDR1 MDHEN, CDR2 SYDVKM. V lost 10 bases and J lost 1, with 22 bases in between. The CDR3 spans 16 residues. The DNA of the CDR3 is TGTGCCATCCAGACCGGGCAGGGGTTAAGGAACACTGAAGCTTTCTTT. Its protein is CAIQTGQGLRNTEAFF. Supplemented by reference TRBV28 and TRBJ1-1, the full variable domain reads DVKVTQSSRYLVKRTGEKVFLECVQDMDHENMFWYRQDPGLGLRLIYFSYDVKMKEKGDIPEGYSVSREKKERFSLILESASTNQTSMYLCAIQTGQGLRNTEAFFGQGTRLTVV.

CDR3 DNA: TGTGCCAGCTCACCTACCGGGACTAGCGGGAACACCGGGGAGCTGTTTTTT. Its translation is CASSPTGTSGNTGELFF. The V gene is TRBV18, the J gene TRBJ2-2, with 11 positions matching TRBD2. The J segment lost 1 base and the V segment lost 3 bases, leaving 4 bases of the junction unmatched. The CDR3 has 17 amino acids. Germline lookup yields CDR1 KGHSH and CDR2 LQKENI.

The rearrangement joins TRBV19 to TRBJ2-1; 7 bases are shared with TRBD1. The CDR3 runs 14 residues. In germline, CDR1 is LNHDA, CDR2 SQIVND (reference sequence). The V segment lost 3 bases and the J segment 7 bases; nucleotides outside the gene matches: 6. CDR3: CASSITGEFNEQFF. Here the CDR3 DNA reads TGTGCCAGTAGTATCACAGGGGAGTTTAATGAGCAGTTCTTC.

This chain connects TRBV6-6 to TRBJ1-1, with TRBD1 identical over 11 bases. CDR1 MNHNY and CDR2 SVGAGI come from the germline V gene (reference sequence). With 7 bases clipped from V and 2 bases from J, the junction kept 3 bases outside the gene matches. The CDR3 length is 14 residues. The CDR3 spells CASNGQGANTEAFF. Written as DNA, the CDR3 is TGTGCCAGCAACGGACAGGGGGCAAACACTGAAGCTTTCTTT.

J is TRBJ2-5 and V is TRBV5-1, with D unclear. The CDR3 has 14 residues. V dropped 0 bases and J dropped 1 base, with 7 bases sitting between them. Germline CDR1 reads SGHRS; CDR2 reads YFSETQ. The CDR3: CASSLANFQETQYF. CDR3 DNA: TGCGCCAGCAGCTTGGCGAACTTCCAAGAGACCCAGTACTTC.

For the CDR3, the DNA is TGTGCCAGCAGTTTCGGGACAGGGATGGGGCAGCCCCAGCATTTT. Translated, it gives CASSFGTGMGQPQHF. The V call is TRBV27, the J call TRBJ1-5; 9 positions agree with TRBD1. CDR1 MNHEY and CDR2 SMNVEV come from the germline V gene (reference sequence). This CDR3 is built from 15 residues. V was pared by 3 bases and J by 7 bases, with 7 bases of the junction left unmatched.

The chain has TRBV28 and TRBJ2-7; D possibly corresponds to TRBD1 (6 bases). Germline V gene data show CDR1 as MDHEN and CDR2 as SYDVKM. This CDR3 spans 13 amino acids. The ends were cut back, 6 bases at V and 3 bases at J, with 12 bases in the middle. The CDR3, as DNA: TGTGCCAGCAGCGACCTACAGGGCTACGAGCAGTACTTC. Residues: CASSDLQGYEQYF.

The V gene is TRBV10-3, the J gene TRBJ2-1, with 7 bases fitting TRBD2. Unmatched junction bases numbered 10, after V lost 4 bases and J lost 7 bases. From germline, CDR1 is ENHRY and CDR2 SYGVKD. This CDR3 contains 15 residues. Here the CDR3 DNA reads TGTGCCATCAGTGGCCGGGACTACGGGGGAAATGAGCAGTTCTTC. Residues: CAISGRDYGGNEQFF.

The J gene is TRBJ1-3, the V gene TRBV18; D call uncertain. Per the germline V gene, CDR1 is KGHSH and CDR2 is LQKENI. Trimming stripped 2 bases from V and 2 bases from J, with 10 bases between. The CDR3 covers 15 residues. CDR3 residues: CASSPAGFTGNTIYF. The CDR3, as DNA: TGTGCCAGCTCACCAGCGGGATTTACTGGAAACACCATATATTTT.

V is TRBV2 and J is TRBJ2-7, with TRBD2 identical over 11 bases. Germline trimming cut 4 bases from V and 4 bases from J; bases unmatched to any gene: 6. The CDR3 extends over 15 amino acids. Germline CDR1 SNHLY, CDR2 FYNNEI. CDR3 sequence: CASSGTSGLLYEQYF. The CDR3 DNA is TGTGCCAGCAGTGGGACTAGCGGGCTGCTTTACGAGCAGTACTTC.

The chain couples TRBV27 to TRBJ1-2; D is unresolved. There are 13 residues in the CDR3. Germline V gives CDR1 MNHEY, CDR2 SMNVEV (reference sequence). Trimming took off 8 bases at V and 3 bases at J, with 13 bases between the two ends. The chain's CDR3 is CASGPSTHYGYTF. The CDR3 bases are TGTGCCAGCGGGCCTTCGACGCACTATGGCTACACCTTC.